This T cell receptor beta chain stems from a study of T cell changes during pregnancy in multiple sclerosis. Profiled with immunoSEQ multiplex PCR; TCRdb holds only in-frame clones, not every one. The sample has 30,000 to 45,000 clones; 92% are singletons. Germline values: CDR1 SSHAT, CDR2 FNYEAQ (reference sequence). CDR3 length equals 16 residues. V trimming: 5 bases; J trimming: 1 base; junction bases outside the gene matches: 5. The sample here was CD4+ T cells from peripheral blood mononuclear cells, taken after pregnancy. This clonotype was obtained from a female donor with multiple sclerosis, enrolled in a pregnancy study. V usage is TRBV7-7 and J usage is TRBJ2-2, with 9 bases that match TRBD2. The CDR3 sequence is CASSPIAGVNTGELFF. The CDR3 nucleotides read TGTGCCAGCAGCCCGATAGCGGGAGTGAACACCGGGGAGCTGTTTTTT.